The 27 T cell receptor beta chains presented below share a single source sample, sequenced in a study of cytomegalovirus exposure and HLA in healthy donors. Produced via immunoSEQ multiplex PCR; TCRdb's table is partial and in-frame only. The data contain approximately 120,000 clones, roughly 95% of them singletons. The sample consisted of PBMCs. The receptor source for this set is a man between 18 and 29 years old in good health and CMV-seronegative.

In nucleotides, the CDR3 is TGTGCCAGCAGCATCGGACAGGCCAGGCAGGGCGAGCAGTACTTC. Its translation: CASSIGQARQGEQYF. This chain connects TRBV7-2 to TRBJ2-7; 7 bases match TRBD1. V shed 5 bases and J 6 bases; nucleotides not matched to a gene: 13. CDR1 and CDR2 from the germline V gene are SGHTA and FQGNSA. The CDR3 runs 15 residues.

This chain joins TRBV10-1 and TRBJ2-1, with 8 bases lining up with TRBD1. Germline V CDR1 and CDR2: WNHNN, SYGVQD (reference sequence). The junction had 5 bases not matched to a gene; V was cut back by 3 bases and J by 13 bases. The CDR3 contains 12 residues. The CDR3 spells CASSERDRGQFF. CDR3 DNA sequence: TGCGCCAGCAGTGAAAGAGACAGGGGCCAGTTCTTC.

The chain uses TRBV6-1 and TRBJ2-3; 8 nucleotides line up with TRBD2. This CDR3 comprises 14 residues. The germline V gene encodes CDR1 MNHNS and CDR2 SASEGT. J lost 1 base, V lost 9 bases, and 6 bases had no gene match. CDR3 sequence: CARGTGGGTDTQYF. CDR3 nucleotides: TGTGCCAGGGGTACGGGAGGGGGCACAGATACGCAGTATTTT.

The V call is TRBV9, the J call TRBJ2-1; the D gene is possibly TRBD1 (5 bases). Per germline, CDR1 SGDLS and CDR2 YYNGEE. There are 14 residues in the CDR3. V lost 0 bases to trimming and J lost 5 bases, with 9 bases between them. The CDR3 nucleotides read TGTGCCAGCAGCGTAGAAAACAGGAACAATGAGCAGTTCTTC. Protein: CASSVENRNNEQFF.

The CDR3 DNA is TGTGCCAGCAGTTCTACAGTCCCGGAGACCCAGTACTTC. This translates into CASSSTVPETQYF. The rearrangement links TRBV27 to TRBJ2-5; D gene uncertain. The CDR3 length is 13 residues. Germline V gives CDR1 MNHEY, CDR2 SMNVEV (reference sequence). V was cut by 4 bases and J by 5 bases, with 11 bases left in between.

The chain couples TRBV4-2 to TRBJ1-1; 10 bases match TRBD1. Germline CDR1 reads LGHNA; CDR2 reads YNFKEQ. The V segment lost 1 base and the J segment 11 bases; nucleotides outside the gene matches: 7. CDR3 length: 14 amino acids. This CDR3 is CASSQGTGGVRAFF. Here the CDR3 DNA reads TGTGCCAGCAGCCAAGGGACAGGGGGGGTAAGGGCTTTCTTT.

The count of this clone is one. This chain connects TRBV7-2 to TRBJ1-4, with 9 bases lining up with TRBD1. The J segment lost 8 bases and the V segment lost 5 bases, leaving 6 bases of the junction unmatched. The V gene's germline CDR1 is SGHTA and CDR2 FQGNSA. The CDR3 length is 14 residues. The CDR3 DNA reads as TGTGCCAGCAGCCTCCGGGACAGGGACGAAAAACTGTTTTTT. Residues: CASSLRDRDEKLFF. Together with reference TRBV7-2 and TRBJ1-4, the CDR3 gives the full variable domain: GAGVSQSPSNKVTEKGKDVELRCDPISGHTALYWYRQSLGQGLEFLIYFQGNSAPDKSGLPSDRFSAERTGGSVSTLTIQRTQQEDSAVYLCASSLRDRDEKLFFGSGTQLSVL.

V gene TRBV28 combines with J gene TRBJ1-1; TRBD1 is a possible D gene (5 bases). The CDR3 contains 15 residues. V was clipped by 2 bases and J by 1 base, with 11 bases between them. Looked up from germline, CDR1 is MDHEN and CDR2 is SYDVKM. CDR3 residues: CASSLGGAPNTEAFF. The CDR3 coding sequence is TGTGCCAGCAGTTTAGGAGGGGCCCCGAACACTGAAGCTTTCTTT.

This chain uses TRBV10-3 with TRBJ1-1; weak D call: TRBD1 (5 bases). This CDR3 comprises 13 residues. Germline V gives CDR1 ENHRY, CDR2 SYGVKD. V was cut by 4 bases and J by 0 bases, with 6 bases left in between. The CDR3 bases are TGTGCCATCAGTGGACAGTTGAACACTGAAGCTTTCTTT. Protein product: CAISGQLNTEAFF.

The chain joins TRBV29-1 to TRBJ2-7, with a weak D call TRBD1 (7 bases). V lost 4 bases to trimming and J lost 3 bases, with 16 bases between them. The CDR3 runs to 14 residues. CDR1 and CDR2 from the germline V gene are SQVTM and ANQGSEA. CDR3 loop: CSVGWAGGGYEQYF. In DNA, the CDR3 is TGCAGCGTTGGTTGGGCAGGGGGAGGCTACGAGCAGTACTTC.

V and J are TRBV5-1 and TRBJ2-1; 9 bases are shared with TRBD2. J gave up 1 base and V 4 bases, and 9 bases lay outside the gene matches. The CDR3 is 17 residues long. The germline V gene encodes CDR1 SGHRS and CDR2 YFSETQ. The CDR3 DNA sequence: TGCGCCAGCAGCACATTTAGCGGGAGAGAATCCTACAATGAGCAGTTCTTC. Its protein product is CASSTFSGRESYNEQFF.

The chain links TRBV6-1 to TRBJ1-1; D may be TRBD1 (5 bases). The V end was cut by 3 bases, the J end by 4 bases, with 9 bases between. This CDR3 has 13 amino acids. The V gene's germline CDR1 is MNHNS and CDR2 SASEGT. CDR3 loop: CASSDGGTTEAFF. For the CDR3, the DNA is TGTGCCAGCAGTGATGGGGGGACCACTGAAGCTTTCTTT.

The chain combines TRBV5-1 with TRBJ2-6; perhaps TRBD2 as D (5 bases). V shed 0 bases and J shed 0 bases, with 10 bases lying between them. The CDR3 has 17 amino acids. Germline loops: CDR1 SGHRS, CDR2 YFSETQ. The CDR3 here is CASSLATGISGANVLTF. The DNA for the CDR3 is TGCGCCAGCAGCTTGGCCACGGGGATCTCTGGGGCCAACGTCCTGACTTTC.

As regards this clone: One end of the junction varies from germline; a read error may be responsible. V and J are TRBV5-1 and TRBJ1-5; D gene ambiguous. Germline assignment: CDR1 SGHRS and CDR2 YFSETQ. This CDR3 contains 14 residues. CDR3 protein: CASSSHRSSQPQHF. In DNA, the CDR3 is TGTGCCAGCAGCTCCCACCGGAGCAGTCAGCCCCAGCATTTT.

J is TRBJ1-5 and V is TRBV5-1; 7 positions agree with TRBD1. V shed 4 bases and J 5 bases; nucleotides not matched to a gene: 9. Germline V gene sequence: CDR1 SGHRS, CDR2 YFSETQ. The CDR3 runs to 15 residues. The CDR3 loop is CASSQSTGLDQPQHF. The DNA for the CDR3 is TGCGCCAGCAGCCAATCGACAGGGTTGGATCAGCCCCAGCATTTT.

This sequence joins TRBV4-1 and TRBJ1-1; a weak D match, TRBD1 (6 bases). Between the trimmed V and J ends, which lost 4 bases and 6 bases, there was a span of 15 bases. This CDR3 is 14 amino acids long. Germline lookup yields CDR1 MGHRA and CDR2 YSYEKL. The CDR3 DNA reads TGCGCCAGCAGCCTTGAACGGGGGGCCTCTGAAGCTTTCTTT. This codes for CASSLERGASEAFF.

The V and J genes are TRBV4-3 and TRBJ1-1; D unresolved. This CDR3 has 14 residues. Germline V gene sequence: CDR1 LGHNA, CDR2 YSLEER. V gave up 4 bases and J gave up 4 bases, with 13 bases separating them. The CDR3, as DNA: TGCGCCAGCAGCCCACGCGGGGTGGGCACTGAAGCTTTCTTT. Translation: CASSPRGVGTEAFF.

The V and J genes are TRBV7-8 and TRBJ2-7; 11 bases agree with TRBD2. The CDR3 is made up of 16 amino acids. The V segment lost 1 base and the J segment 4 bases; nucleotides outside the gene matches: 6. Germline V CDR1 and CDR2: SGHVS, FQNEAQ. The CDR3 bases are TGTGCCAGCAGCTTAGGAGCGGTAGCGGGAGGGTACGAGCAGTACTTC. This codes for CASSLGAVAGGYEQYF. Complete variable domain (other parts from reference TRBV7-8 and TRBJ2-7): GAGVSQSPRYKVAKRGQDVALRCDPISGHVSLFWYQQALGQGPEFLTYFQNEAQLDKSGLPSDRFFAERPEGSVSTLKIQRTQQEDSAVYLCASSLGAVAGGYEQYFGPGTRLTVT.

This rearrangement joins TRBV30 to TRBJ2-5, with TRBD2 identical over 7 bases. The end of the DNA is better explained by TRBJ2-7, so the J call may be wrong. The CDR3 is 14 amino acids. From germline, CDR1 is GTSNPN and CDR2 SVGIG (reference sequence). The DNA for the CDR3 is TGTGCCTGGGGCCCGCTCAGCGGGGCCTACGAGCAGTACTTC. Its translation is CAWGPLSGAYEQYF.

V and J are TRBV5-1 and TRBJ2-1, with TRBD2 matching over 13 bases. V was clipped by 4 bases and J by 9 bases; unmatched bases: 10. The CDR3 consists of 16 residues. Per germline, CDR1 SGHRS and CDR2 YFSETQ. The CDR3 bases are TGCGCCAGCAGCCAGGAGGGACTAGCGGGATTGGGTGAGCAGTTCTTC. Encoded protein: CASSQEGLAGLGEQFF.

The V gene is TRBV6-1, the J gene TRBJ2-7; the match to TRBD1 covers 9 bases. Germline V gives CDR1 MNHNS, CDR2 SASEGT. The CDR3 runs to 14 residues. With V trimmed by 8 bases and J by 3 bases, 8 bases remained unmatched. The DNA of the CDR3 is TGTGCCAGCTTCGGGACAGGGTCAGACTACGAGCAGTACTTC. Translated: CASFGTGSDYEQYF.

The chain links TRBV27 to TRBJ2-7, with TRBD2 identical over 8 bases. Germline CDR1 is MNHEY and CDR2 is SMNVEV (reference sequence). V lost 5 bases to trimming and J lost 2 bases; unmatched junction nucleotides: 5. This CDR3 has 14 amino acids. The CDR3 here is CASSPLLAAYEQYF. As DNA, the CDR3 is TGTGCCAGCAGTCCCCTACTAGCGGCCTACGAGCAGTACTTC.

The chain combines TRBV27 with TRBJ2-1; no definite D call. The CDR3 runs to 13 residues. Germline assignment: CDR1 MNHEY and CDR2 SMNVEV (reference sequence). V gave up 5 bases and J gave up 8 bases, with 13 bases separating them. The CDR3 loop reads CASSLSFFDEQFF. Written as DNA, the CDR3 is TGTGCCAGCAGTCTCAGTTTCTTCGATGAGCAGTTCTTC.

CDR3 protein: CASSYSSQAGYYEQYF. The CDR3 DNA sequence: TGTGCCAGCAGTTACTCATCCCAGGCGGGGTACTACGAGCAGTACTTC. V and J are TRBV6-5 and TRBJ2-7, with D perhaps TRBD2 (6 bases). There are 16 residues in the CDR3. The V and J ends lost 0 bases and 3 bases respectively, with 15 bases between them. The germline CDR1 and CDR2 sequences are MNHEY and SVGAGI.

The chain employs TRBV9 and TRBJ1-3; D is undetermined. The germline V gene encodes CDR1 SGDLS and CDR2 YYNGEE. Deletions cut 0 bases from V and 0 bases from J, with 4 bases between. This CDR3 contains 14 residues. The CDR3 nucleotides read TGTGCCAGCAGCGTAGACAGCTCTGGAAACACCATATATTTT. This codes for CASSVDSSGNTIYF.

The V call is TRBV7-6, the J call TRBJ2-3, with D maybe TRBD1 (6 bases). Trimming shortened V by 4 bases and J by 4 bases, and 21 bases separated the two germline ends. The germline V gene has CDR1 SGHVS and CDR2 FNYEAQ. The CDR3 has 17 residues. DNA for the CDR3: TGTGCCAGCAGCTCCCTCTGGGCAGGGGAAGGGGCAGATACGCAGTATTTT. Its translation is CASSSLWAGEGADTQYF.

This rearrangement joins TRBV27 to TRBJ2-2; D not certain. Trimming took off 4 bases at V and 1 base at J, with 10 bases between the two ends. Germline values: CDR1 MNHEY, CDR2 SMNVEV (reference sequence). The CDR3 is 15 residues long. The CDR3, as DNA: TGTGCCAGCAGTTCTGGCGGCTTGAACACCGGGGAGCTGTTTTTT. This codes for CASSSGGLNTGELFF.